What follows are 30 T cell receptor beta chains derived from one specimen sequenced in a study of spatial heterogeneity in lung cancer. Time point noted: blood at routine non-recurrence follow-up after resection. The sequenced material consisted of unsorted whole RNA from tumor, nontumor lung or frozen PBMC. Each CDR3 protein gets one entry after TCRdb re-called the 5' RACE reads with MiXCR. The sample has about 25,000 distinct CDR3 sequences, around 6.1% seen once. The sequencing used PBMCs, collected at follow-up. The receptors stem from a male donor with early-stage non-small cell lung cancer.

This clonotype was recorded a few times. This rearrangement joins TRBV29-1 to TRBJ1-2; D unclear. The V gene lost 7 bases and the J gene lost 6 bases, with 12 bases spanning the gap. CDR3 size: 11 residues. The germline V gene has CDR1 SQVTM and CDR2 ANQGSEA. CDR3 region: CSAGRDDGYTF. CDR3 bases: TGCAGCGCCGGAAGGGATGATGGCTACACCTTC.

This clonotype was counted many times. The chain recombines TRBV4-3 with TRBJ2-5, with 8 bases aligning to TRBD1. Germline V gene sequence: CDR1 LGHNA, CDR2 YSLEER. After removal of 2 bases from V and 2 bases from J, the junction contained 4 bases not matched to a gene. The CDR3 has 15 amino acids. The CDR3 coding sequence is TGCGCCAGCAGCCAATTTCGGGACAGGCAAGAGACCCAGTACTTC. Translating gives CASSQFRDRQETQYF.

In its sample, this clonotype was seen many times. At one boundary the junction diverges from the germline segment, which might be a read error. J is TRBJ1-5 and V is TRBV28, with D possibly TRBD1 on 5 matching bases. This CDR3 has 14 amino acids. Germline values: CDR1 MDHEN, CDR2 SYDVKM. CDR3 nucleotides: TGCCAAAGCGGGGGGGTTGTCGAAAATCAGCCCCAGCATTTT. This codes for CQSGGVVENQPQHF.

This clonotype has a count of ten or more. The chain recombines TRBV5-1 with TRBJ2-3; TRBD2 aligns across 14 bases. This CDR3 spans 17 amino acids. With 4 bases clipped from V and 1 base from J, the junction kept 5 bases outside the gene matches. Per germline, CDR1 SGHRS and CDR2 YFSETQ. CDR3 loop: CASSGGLAGARTDTQYF. The CDR3 coding sequence is TGCGCCAGCAGCGGGGGACTAGCGGGAGCCCGCACAGATACGCAGTATTTT. Full variable domain (remainder filled in from reference TRBV5-1 and TRBJ2-3): KAGVTQTPRYLIKTRGQQVTLSCSPISGHRSVSWYQQTPGQGLQFLFEYFSETQRNKGNFPGRFSGRQFSNSRSEMNVSTLELGDSALYLCASSGGLAGARTDTQYFGPGTRLTVL.

DNA for the CDR3: TGTGCCAGCAGACTTCTCGGGACTTCTAGCACAGATACGCAGTATTTT. Translated: CASRLLGTSSTDTQYF. The V and J genes are TRBV2 and TRBJ2-3; D might be TRBD2 (6 bases). CDR3 length: 16 amino acids. Germline V gene sequence: CDR1 SNHLY, CDR2 FYNNEI. Between the trimmed V and J ends, which lost 6 bases and 0 bases, there was a span of 16 bases.

This chain connects TRBV4-2 to TRBJ2-7; possible D gene TRBD2, 6 bases. Germline CDR1 and CDR2: LGHNA and YNFKEQ. The CDR3 totals 19 residues. V gave up 0 bases and J gave up 1 base, with 22 bases separating them. The CDR3 spells CASSQDGSSDGPGSYEQYF. In DNA, the CDR3 is TGTGCCAGCAGCCAAGACGGGAGCTCCGACGGGCCAGGGTCCTACGAGCAGTACTTC.

Ten or more counts support this clonotype. The chain has TRBV4-1 and TRBJ2-2; D is perhaps TRBD1 (6 bases). Looked up from germline, CDR1 is MGHRA and CDR2 is YSYEKL. V shed 4 bases and J shed 0 bases, with 12 bases lying between them. This CDR3 region has 16 residues. CDR3 nucleotides: TGCGCCAGCAGCCCGTCCGGGACACCGAACACCGGGGAGCTGTTTTTT. Its protein product is CASSPSGTPNTGELFF.

As for this clonotype: A much bigger clone sits one base away, suggesting this may be a read error. The genes are TRBV14 and TRBJ2-1; possible D gene TRBD2, 6 bases. This CDR3 region has 13 residues. In germline, CDR1 is SGHDN, CDR2 FVKESK. The CDR3 protein is CASRKRRGNEQLF. The CDR3 DNA sequence: TGTGCCAGCCGAAAGAGGCGGGGCAATGAGCAGCTCTTC.

This clonotype was recorded at least ten times. The chain uses TRBV6-2 or TRBV6-3 and TRBJ2-7; D gene ambiguous. This CDR3 is 13 amino acids long. V was pared by 2 bases and J by 6 bases, with 11 bases between. Looked up from germline, CDR1 is MNHEY and CDR2 is SVGEGT. CDR3 sequence reads: CASSYRKIGEQYF. The CDR3 DNA sequence: TGTGCCAGCAGTTACCGTAAGATCGGCGAGCAGTACTTC.

This clonotype was counted ten times or more. The J gene is TRBJ1-1, the V gene TRBV6-1, with 8 bases matching TRBD1. CDR1 is MNHNS and CDR2 is SASEGT in the germline V gene. V lost 4 bases to trimming and J lost 6 bases; unmatched junction nucleotides: 4. This CDR3 is 13 amino acids long. CDR3 region: CASSGIQGAEAFF. The DNA for the CDR3 is TGTGCCAGCAGTGGAATACAGGGGGCTGAAGCTTTCTTT.

In its sample, this clonotype was seen many times. The V and J genes are TRBV7-2 and TRBJ2-4; no definite D call. V was cut by 1 base and J by 6 bases, with 7 bases left in between. CDR1 is SGHTA, CDR2 FQGNSA, per germline. The CDR3 is 13 amino acids. The CDR3 here is CASSLVERNIQYF. As DNA, the CDR3 is TGTGCCAGCAGCTTAGTGGAAAGAAACATTCAGTACTTC.

In this sample, this clonotype turned up many times. J is TRBJ1-2 and V is TRBV7-6, with a possible D match to TRBD1 (6 bases). The CDR3 length is 17 residues. V dropped 5 bases and J dropped 0 bases, with 19 bases sitting between them. Germline V gives CDR1 SGHVS, CDR2 FNYEAQ. CDR3 nucleotides: TGTGCCAGCAGCCCCCTGGACGGACAGCCAGCTAACTATGGCTACACCTTC. This encodes CASSPLDGQPANYGYTF. Variable domain in full (rest from reference TRBV7-6 and TRBJ1-2): GAGVSQSPRYKVTKRGQDVALRCDPISGHVSLYWYRQALGQGPEFLTYFNYEAQQDKSGLPNDRFSAERPEGSISTLTIQRTEQRDSAMYRCASSPLDGQPANYGYTFGSGTRLTVV.

This clonotype was recorded at least ten times. An end of the junction does not agree with germline; a read error may underlie this. This chain uses TRBV7-7 with TRBJ2-1, with D perhaps matching TRBD2 (5 bases). The germline V gene has CDR1 SSHAT and CDR2 FNYEAQ (reference sequence). The CDR3 spans 15 residues. For the CDR3, the DNA is TGTGCTAGCAGCTTAGATTGGACTCCCTACAATGAGCAGTTCTTC. It encodes CASSLDWTPYNEQFF. The full variable domain, its missing parts supplied by reference TRBV7-7 and TRBJ2-1, is GAGVSQSPRYKVTKRGQDVTLRCDPISSHATLYWYQQALGQGPEFLTYFNYEAQPDKSGLPSDRFSAERPEGSISTLTIQRTEQRDSAMYRCASSLDWTPYNEQFFGPGTRLTVL.

This clonotype was counted ten times or more. The rearrangement joins TRBV10-3 to TRBJ2-3; no firm D call. The CDR3 extends over 13 amino acids. Germline CDR1 ENHRY, CDR2 SYGVKD. Trimming removed 3 bases from V and 0 bases from J, with 4 bases in between. This CDR3 reads CAISDRSTDTQYF. DNA for the CDR3: TGTGCCATCAGTGACAGGAGCACAGATACGCAGTATTTT.

V usage is TRBV20-1 and J usage is TRBJ1-5; the match to TRBD1 covers 8 bases. V dropped 2 bases and J dropped 0; count of bases not matched to a gene: 3. The CDR3 is made up of 15 amino acids. Germline CDR1 and CDR2: DFQATT and SNEGSKA (reference sequence). In DNA form, the CDR3 reads TGCAGTGCTAGATCGACAGGGGTTAGCAATCAGCCCCAGCATTTT. Amino acids: CSARSTGVSNQPQHF.

This clonotype was counted between two and nine times. This chain uses TRBV12-3 or TRBV12-4 with TRBJ2-3, with unresolved D. The CDR3 is made up of 14 amino acids. V was pared by 3 bases and J by 2 bases, with 9 bases between. The CDR3 protein is CASSLLQHTDTQYF. In DNA, the CDR3 is TGTGCCAGCAGTTTGTTACAGCACACAGATACGCAGTATTTT.

There are a few counts of this clonotype. A junction boundary mismatches the germline segment, possibly from a read error. V gene TRBV20-1 combines with J gene TRBJ2-1; 7 bases are shared with TRBD2. This CDR3 is built from 14 residues. The V gene's germline CDR1 is DFQATT and CDR2 SNEGSKA (reference sequence). The DNA of the CDR3 is TGCAGTGCAAGAGCGGGGCCTTCCTACAATGAGCAGTTCTTC. Its translation: CSARAGPSYNEQFF.

This clonotype has ten or more counts. This chain uses TRBV7-8 with TRBJ2-1; 7 positions match TRBD2. Trimming at V came to 4 bases and at J to 15 bases, leaving 12 bases not matched to a gene. From germline, CDR1 is SGHVS and CDR2 FQNEAQ. The CDR3 has 13 amino acids. The CDR3 sequence is CASSSRIGGIRFF. The CDR3 coding sequence is TGTGCCAGCAGCTCCCGAATCGGGGGGATTCGGTTCTTC. Full variable domain (remainder filled in from reference TRBV7-8 and TRBJ2-1): GAGVSQSPRYKVAKRGQDVALRCDPISGHVSLFWYQQALGQGPEFLTYFQNEAQLDKSGLPSDRFFAERPEGSVSTLKIQRTQQEDSAVYLCASSSRIGGIRFFGPGTRLTVL.

This clonotype was seen many times. The chain recombines TRBV10-3 with TRBJ2-5; D is possibly TRBD2 (6 bases). Germline lookup yields CDR1 ENHRY and CDR2 SYGVKD. V gave up 6 bases and J gave up 5 bases, with 16 bases separating them. The CDR3 runs to 14 residues. CDR3: CAISAGQNPETQYF. As DNA, the CDR3 is TGTGCCATCAGCGCGGGGCAAAACCCCGAGACCCAGTACTTC.

This clonotype occurred many times. The chain joins TRBV5-6 to TRBJ1-6; 7 nucleotides match TRBD1. With 1 base clipped from V and 5 bases from J, the junction kept 3 bases outside the gene matches. The CDR3 length is 15 residues. Germline CDR1 and CDR2: SGHDT and YYEEEE. In DNA, the CDR3 is TGTGCCAGCAGCTTGCGGGACAGTGATAATTCACCCCTCCACTTT. Amino acids: CASSLRDSDNSPLHF.

CDR3 nucleotides: TGTGCCAGCAGCCGACTAGCGGAGTACAATGAGCAGTTCTTC. Translating gives CASSRLAEYNEQFF. The chain links TRBV18 to TRBJ2-1; 9 positions agree with TRBD2. This CDR3 contains 14 residues. Trimming cost V 8 bases and J 4 bases; bases outside gene matches: 6. Germline CDR1 reads KGHSH; CDR2 reads LQKENI.

At least ten counts were recorded for this clonotype. The chain links TRBV9 to TRBJ2-7; D not resolved. CDR1 SGDLS and CDR2 YYNGEE come from the germline V gene. The CDR3 runs to 15 residues. Between the trimmed V and J ends, which lost 0 bases and 3 bases, there was a span of 13 bases. The CDR3 sequence: CASSVAFGPNYEQYF. For the CDR3, the DNA is TGTGCCAGCAGCGTAGCATTCGGCCCAAACTACGAGCAGTACTTC.

The V and J genes are TRBV20-1 and TRBJ2-1; 9 nucleotides agree with TRBD1. The CDR3 totals 14 residues. Per the germline V gene, CDR1 is DFQATT and CDR2 is SNEGSKA (reference sequence). The J segment lost 8 bases and the V segment lost 7 bases, leaving 12 bases of the junction unmatched. The CDR3 nucleotides read TGCAGTGTCGAAAGACGGGACAGGGTCTATGAGCAGTTCTTC. Its protein is CSVERRDRVYEQFF.

This clonotype was recorded many times. The chain employs TRBV7-9 and TRBJ1-5; no firm D call. The V gene lost 1 base and the J gene lost 3 bases, with 7 bases spanning the gap. Germline loops: CDR1 SEHNR, CDR2 FQNEAQ (reference sequence). The CDR3 is made up of 14 amino acids. The CDR3: CASSLDKYNQPQHF. The DNA for the CDR3 is TGTGCCAGCAGCTTAGATAAGTACAATCAGCCCCAGCATTTT.

The chain has TRBV12-3 or TRBV12-4 and TRBJ2-1; unclear D gene. The CDR3 runs to 14 residues. Trimming removed 3 bases at V and 8 bases at J, with 14 bases between. The CDR3 protein is CASSFGLDGDEQFF. As DNA, the CDR3 is TGTGCCAGCAGTTTCGGCCTAGACGGTGATGAGCAGTTCTTC.

This clonotype has a count of ten or more. J is TRBJ2-2 and V is TRBV12-3 or TRBV12-4; D is uncertain. The CDR3 length is 13 residues. Trimming took 3 bases from V and 4 from J, leaving 6 bases between them. The CDR3 sequence is CASSLKSTGELFF. The CDR3 DNA follows: TGTGCCAGCAGTTTGAAGAGCACCGGGGAGCTGTTTTTT.

This clonotype was observed at least ten times. The chain carries TRBV29-1 and TRBJ1-1; D gene unclear. Germline V lookup: CDR1 SQVTM, CDR2 ANQGSEA. V lost 6 bases, J lost 2 bases, and 10 bases lay in between. The CDR3 has 12 amino acids. CDR3 in DNA: TGCAGCGTCAAACACGGTAACACTGAAGCTTTCTTT. Translation: CSVKHGNTEAFF.

Ten or more counts support this clonotype. The chain carries TRBV7-2 and TRBJ2-1; D may correspond to TRBD1 or TRBD2 (5 bases each). V lost 5 bases and J 0 bases, leaving 14 bases between the germline ends. The CDR3 is made up of 16 amino acids. Per the germline V gene, CDR1 is SGHTA and CDR2 is FQGNSA. CDR3 in DNA: TGTGCCAGCAGCACCTTCGGGGCGGTCTCCTACAATGAGCAGTTCTTC. This translates into CASSTFGAVSYNEQFF.

There are many counts of this clonotype. V and J are TRBV19 and TRBJ1-5; 7 positions match TRBD1. The CDR3 consists of 15 residues. J lost 0 bases, V lost 9 bases, and 8 bases had no gene match. CDR1 is LNHDA and CDR2 is SQIVND in the germline V gene (reference sequence). The CDR3 sequence is CASAAGGSSNQPQHF. CDR3 nucleotide sequence: TGTGCCAGCGCAGCAGGGGGGAGTAGCAATCAGCCCCAGCATTTT.

V and J are TRBV11-2 and TRBJ2-7; 7 bases are shared with TRBD2. The J segment lost 7 bases and the V segment lost 1 base, leaving 4 bases of the junction unmatched. CDR3 length equals 13 residues. CDR1 and CDR2 from the germline V gene are SGHAT and FQNNGV. CDR3 region: CASSLAAGVEQYV. The CDR3 coding sequence is TGTGCCAGCAGCTTAGCGGCGGGAGTGGAGCAGTACGTC.